What follows are 15 T cell receptor beta chains derived from one specimen sequenced in a study of blood T cell repertoires in COVID-19. Measured with immunoSEQ multiplex PCR; TCRdb has only the in-frame clones, and not every one. The repertoire holds about 180,000 clones, with approximately 85% as singletons. Sequenced input: peripheral blood. The receptors were sampled from a woman aged 80 or over with acute or convalescent COVID-19.

This sequence joins TRBV7-9 and TRBJ1-3, with 7 bases matching TRBD1. The V gene end was trimmed by 0 bases and the J gene end by 1 base; junction bases not matched to a gene: 3. The CDR3 runs to 16 residues. CDR1 SEHNR and CDR2 FQNEAQ come from the germline V gene (reference sequence). The CDR3 DNA reads as TGTGCCAGCAGCTTAGCGGAGGGGGCTTCTGGAAACACCATATATTTT. Translated: CASSLAEGASGNTIYF.

The rearrangement joins TRBV4-3 to TRBJ1-1; D unclear. The CDR3 runs to 15 residues. Germline V gene sequence: CDR1 LGHNA, CDR2 YSLEER. Trimming took off 3 bases at V and 4 bases at J, with 15 bases between the two ends. This CDR3 reads CASSHIGGTSTEAFF. The CDR3, as DNA: TGCGCCAGCAGCCATATAGGAGGCACGAGCACTGAAGCTTTCTTT.

CDR3 region: CAIRDVASGYNEQFF. The CDR3 DNA is TGTGCCATCAGGGACGTTGCTAGCGGTTACAATGAGCAGTTCTTC. This chain links TRBV10-3 with TRBJ2-1, with 7 nucleotides matching TRBD2. With V trimmed by 6 bases and J by 4 bases, 9 bases remained unmatched. The CDR3 loop spans 15 amino acids. Germline V CDR1 and CDR2: ENHRY, SYGVKD.

The V call is TRBV29-1, the J call TRBJ1-1, with 11 bases identical to TRBD1. CDR1 is SQVTM, CDR2 ANQGSEA, per germline. The junction had 7 bases not matched to a gene; V was cut back by 7 bases and J by 3 bases. The CDR3 length is 14 residues. The CDR3 reads CSGRDRGFHTEAFF. CDR3 bases: TGCAGCGGCCGGGACAGGGGGTTTCACACTGAAGCTTTCTTT.

V is TRBV2 and J is TRBJ2-2, with D possibly TRBD1 on 6 matching bases. Trimming took off 4 bases at V and 9 bases at J, with 15 bases between the two ends. Germline values: CDR1 SNHLY, CDR2 FYNNEI. The CDR3 runs 14 residues. The CDR3 region is CASSGGRGVRELFF. The CDR3 DNA is TGTGCCAGCAGTGGGGGCAGGGGAGTCAGGGAGCTGTTTTTT.

V is TRBV5-1 and J is TRBJ1-2, with 9 bases fitting TRBD1. In germline, CDR1 is SGHRS, CDR2 YFSETQ. The CDR3 extends over 15 amino acids. With V trimmed by 4 bases and J by 7 bases, 11 bases remained unmatched. The CDR3 region is CASSPAGTGSSGYTF. The CDR3 DNA is TGCGCCAGCAGCCCAGCCGGGACAGGGAGTTCTGGCTACACCTTC.

The chain employs TRBV7-9 and TRBJ1-4, with 9 bases that match TRBD1. V was pared by 4 bases and J by 4 bases, with 4 bases of the junction left unmatched. The germline V gene has CDR1 SEHNR and CDR2 FQNEAQ (reference sequence). The CDR3 extends over 15 amino acids. The DNA of the CDR3 is TGTGCCAGCAGCTGGGGACAGGGTCGTAATGAAAAACTGTTTTTT. Translation: CASSWGQGRNEKLFF.

The chain is built from TRBV7-2 and TRBJ1-1; no definite D call. The CDR3 length is 13 residues. Germline-derived CDR1 and CDR2 are SGHTA and FQGNSA. The V and J ends lost 5 bases and 4 bases respectively, with 11 bases between them. CDR3 in amino acids: CASSPRGGTEAFF. CDR3 sequence (DNA): TGTGCCAGCAGCCCGCGGGGAGGCACTGAAGCTTTCTTT.

The chain has TRBV6-5 and TRBJ2-7; 7 nucleotides match TRBD1. V lost 6 bases and J lost 4; bases outside the gene matches: 9. The CDR3 length is 14 residues. CDR1 is MNHEY and CDR2 is SVGAGI in the germline V gene. In DNA form, the CDR3 reads TGTGCCAGCAGACCCCAGGGGGTATCGTACGAGCAGTACTTC. This encodes CASRPQGVSYEQYF.

V gene TRBV4-1 combines with J gene TRBJ2-1; weak D call: TRBD2 (6 bases). Between the trimmed V and J ends, which lost 4 bases and 6 bases, there was a span of 19 bases. This CDR3 has 16 residues. From germline, CDR1 is MGHRA and CDR2 YSYEKL. DNA for the CDR3: TGCGCCAGCAGCCCAACGAGTAGGAGGGGACTCAATGAGCAGTTCTTC. It is translated as CASSPTSRRGLNEQFF.

The genes are TRBV19 and TRBJ1-2, with TRBD1 as a possible D gene (5 bases). CDR3 length: 13 residues. CDR1 LNHDA and CDR2 SQIVND come from the germline V gene (reference sequence). With 3 bases removed from V and 6 bases from J, the gap between germline ends came to 11 bases. CDR3 nucleotides: TGTGCCAGTAGTATTGGACAACTGCATGGCTACACCTTC. Translated, it gives CASSIGQLHGYTF. The full variable domain, completed using reference TRBV19 and TRBJ1-2, is DGGITQSPKYLFRKEGQNVTLSCEQNLNHDAMYWYRQDPGQGLRLIYYSQIVNDFQKGDIAEGYSVSREKKESFPLTVTSAQKNPTAFYLCASSIGQLHGYTFGSGTRLTVV.

This chain joins TRBV29-1 and TRBJ1-1; TRBD1 might be the D (5 bases). Trimming left V 5 bases short and J 3 bases short, with 22 bases between. From germline, CDR1 is SQVTM and CDR2 ANQGSEA. The length of the CDR3 is 16 residues. CDR3 residues: CSVHRGGTVTDTEAFF. In DNA, the CDR3 is TGCAGCGTTCACCGGGGGGGGACGGTTACGGACACTGAAGCTTTCTTT. Variable domain in full (rest from reference TRBV29-1 and TRBJ1-1): SAVISQKPSRDICQRGTSLTIQCQVDSQVTMMFWYRQQPGQSLTLIATANQGSEATYESGFVIDKFPISRPNLTFSTLTVSNMSPEDSSIYLCSVHRGGTVTDTEAFFGQGTRLTVV.

This chain connects TRBV21-1 to TRBJ1-4. TRBV21-1 is assigned pseudogene status. The CDR3 runs 16 residues. CDR3 amino acids: CASSKADFATNEKLFF. The CDR3 DNA sequence: TGTGCCAGCAGCAAAGCCGACTTTGCAACTAATGAAAAACTGTTTTTT.

Turning to this clone: Other DNA sequences in this specimen translate into the identical CDR3. The rearrangement uses TRBV5-4 and TRBJ1-5; D perhaps matches TRBD1 (5 bases). This CDR3 contains 14 residues. Trimming left V 0 bases short and J 2 bases short, with 6 bases between. Germline lookup yields CDR1 SGHNT and CDR2 YYREEE (reference sequence). The CDR3 reads CASSLGGGNQPQHF. The CDR3 DNA is TGTGCCAGCAGCTTGGGGGGCGGCAATCAGCCCCAGCATTTT.

The chain carries TRBV3-1 (or the pseudogene TRBV3-2) and TRBJ2-1; 9 nucleotides align to TRBD2. Unmatched junction bases numbered 6, after V lost 4 bases and J lost 5 bases. CDR1 LGHDT and CDR2 YNNKEL come from the germline V gene (reference sequence). The CDR3 sequence is 15 residues long. CDR3 amino acids: CASSRLGLANNEQFF. The CDR3 DNA reads TGTGCCAGCAGCCGACTGGGACTAGCAAACAATGAGCAGTTCTTC.